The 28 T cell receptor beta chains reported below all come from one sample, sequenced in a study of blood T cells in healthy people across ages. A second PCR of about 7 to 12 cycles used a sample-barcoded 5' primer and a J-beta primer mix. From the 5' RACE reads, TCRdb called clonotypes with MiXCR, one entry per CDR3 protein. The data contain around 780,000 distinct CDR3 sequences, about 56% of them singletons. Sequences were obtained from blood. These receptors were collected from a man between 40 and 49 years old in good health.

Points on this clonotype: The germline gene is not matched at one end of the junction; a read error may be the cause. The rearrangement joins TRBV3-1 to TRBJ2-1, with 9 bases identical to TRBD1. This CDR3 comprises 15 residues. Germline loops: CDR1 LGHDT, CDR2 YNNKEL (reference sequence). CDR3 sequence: CASSRRDRVSNEQFF. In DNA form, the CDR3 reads TGTGCTAGCAGCCGCCGGGACAGGGTTTCCAATGAGCAGTTCTTC.

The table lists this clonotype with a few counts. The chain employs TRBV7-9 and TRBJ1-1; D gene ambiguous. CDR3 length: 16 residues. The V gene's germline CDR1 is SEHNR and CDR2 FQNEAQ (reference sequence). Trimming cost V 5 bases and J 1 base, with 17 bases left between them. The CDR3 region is CASSRVVGNGNTEAFF. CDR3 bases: TGTGCCAGCAGCCGCGTTGTTGGGAACGGGAACACTGAAGCTTTCTTT.

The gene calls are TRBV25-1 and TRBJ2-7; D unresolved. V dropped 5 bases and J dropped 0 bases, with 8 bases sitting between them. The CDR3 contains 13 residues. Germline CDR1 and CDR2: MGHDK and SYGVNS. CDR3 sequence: CASSKYSSYEQYF. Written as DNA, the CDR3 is TGTGCCAGCAGTAAGTACAGCTCCTACGAGCAGTACTTC.

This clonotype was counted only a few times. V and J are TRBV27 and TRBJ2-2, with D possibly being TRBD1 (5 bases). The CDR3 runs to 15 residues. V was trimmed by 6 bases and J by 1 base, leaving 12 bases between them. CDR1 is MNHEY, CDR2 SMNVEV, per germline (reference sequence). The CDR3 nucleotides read TGTGCCAGCAGCCCCCCCACAGGGAACACCGGGGAGCTGTTTTTT. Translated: CASSPPTGNTGELFF.

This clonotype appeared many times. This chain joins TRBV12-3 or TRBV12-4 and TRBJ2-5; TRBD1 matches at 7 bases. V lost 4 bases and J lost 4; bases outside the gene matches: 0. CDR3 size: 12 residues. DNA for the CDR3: TGTGCCAGCAGTTGGGACAGAGAGACCCAGTACTTC. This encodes CASSWDRETQYF.

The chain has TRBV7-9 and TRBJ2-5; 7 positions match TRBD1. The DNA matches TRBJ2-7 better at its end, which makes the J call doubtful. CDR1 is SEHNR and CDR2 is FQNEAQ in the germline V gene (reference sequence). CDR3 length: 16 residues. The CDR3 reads CASSPNNRQGRFEQYF. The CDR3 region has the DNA TGTGCCAGCAGCCCAAACAATAGACAGGGAAGGTTCGAGCAGTACTTC.

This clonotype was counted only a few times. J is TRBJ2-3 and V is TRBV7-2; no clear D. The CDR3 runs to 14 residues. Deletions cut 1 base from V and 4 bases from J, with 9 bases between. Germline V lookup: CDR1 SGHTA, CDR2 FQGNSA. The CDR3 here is CASSLESFSDTQYF. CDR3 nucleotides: TGTGCCAGCAGCTTAGAATCTTTCTCAGATACGCAGTATTTT. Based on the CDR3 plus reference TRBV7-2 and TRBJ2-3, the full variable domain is GAGVSQSPSNKVTEKGKDVELRCDPISGHTALYWYRQSLGQGLEFLIYFQGNSAPDKSGLPSDRFSAERTGGSVSTLTIQRTQQEDSAVYLCASSLESFSDTQYFGPGTRLTVL.

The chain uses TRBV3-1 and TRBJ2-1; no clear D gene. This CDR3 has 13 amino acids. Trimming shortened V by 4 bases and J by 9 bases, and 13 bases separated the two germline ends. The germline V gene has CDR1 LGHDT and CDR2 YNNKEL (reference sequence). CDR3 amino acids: CASSRSNSGEQFF. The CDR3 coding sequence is TGTGCCAGCAGCCGTAGTAATTCAGGTGAGCAGTTCTTC.

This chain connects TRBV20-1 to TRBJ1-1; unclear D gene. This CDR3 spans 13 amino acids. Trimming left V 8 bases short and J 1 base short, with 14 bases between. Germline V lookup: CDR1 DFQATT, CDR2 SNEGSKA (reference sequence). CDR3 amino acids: CSSSIGRNTEAFF. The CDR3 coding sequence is TGCAGTAGTAGTATCGGGAGGAACACTGAAGCTTTCTTT.

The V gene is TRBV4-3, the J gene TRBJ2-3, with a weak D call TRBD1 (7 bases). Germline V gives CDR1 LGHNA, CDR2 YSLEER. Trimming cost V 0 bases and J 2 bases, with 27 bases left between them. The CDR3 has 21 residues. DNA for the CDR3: TGCGCCAGCAGCCAAGATACTACGGCGCAGGGGGAGGTCCCCCACACAGATACGCAGTATTTT. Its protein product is CASSQDTTAQGEVPHTDTQYF.

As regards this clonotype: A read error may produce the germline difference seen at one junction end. The CDR3 sequence: CASSLVPQGCTREHYF. DNA of the CDR3: TGTGCCAGCAGCTTAGTGCCACAGGGATGTACGAGAGAGCACTACTTC. The genes are TRBV7-9 and TRBJ2-7; tentative D call: TRBD1 (6 bases). Germline CDR1 and CDR2: SEHNR and FQNEAQ (reference sequence). This CDR3 region has 16 residues.

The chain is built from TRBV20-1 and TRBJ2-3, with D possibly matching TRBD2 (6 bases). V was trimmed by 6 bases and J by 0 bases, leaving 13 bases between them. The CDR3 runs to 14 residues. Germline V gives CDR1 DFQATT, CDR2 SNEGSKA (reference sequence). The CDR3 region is CSAGASVSTDTQYF. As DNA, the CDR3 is TGCAGTGCCGGAGCTAGCGTCAGCACAGATACGCAGTATTTT.

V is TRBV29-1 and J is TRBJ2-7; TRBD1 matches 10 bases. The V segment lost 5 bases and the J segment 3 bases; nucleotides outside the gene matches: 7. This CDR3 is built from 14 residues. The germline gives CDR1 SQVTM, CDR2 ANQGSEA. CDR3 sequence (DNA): TGCAGCGTTACCGGGACAGGGGATATCTACGAGCAGTACTTC. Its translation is CSVTGTGDIYEQYF.

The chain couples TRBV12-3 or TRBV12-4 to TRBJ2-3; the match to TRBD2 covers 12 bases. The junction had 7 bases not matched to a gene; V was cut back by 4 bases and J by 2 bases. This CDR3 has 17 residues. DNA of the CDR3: TGTGCCAGCAGTTATCAACTAGCGGGGGGAGACACAGATACGCAGTATTTT. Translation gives CASSYQLAGGDTDTQYF.

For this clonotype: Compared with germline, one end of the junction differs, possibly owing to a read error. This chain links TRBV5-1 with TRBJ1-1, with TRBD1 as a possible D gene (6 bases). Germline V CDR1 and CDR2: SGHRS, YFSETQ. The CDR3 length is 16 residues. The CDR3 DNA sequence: TGCGCCAGTAGCTTATCACAGGGATCGCGGCGCACTGAAGCTTTCTTT. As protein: CASSLSQGSRRTEAFF.

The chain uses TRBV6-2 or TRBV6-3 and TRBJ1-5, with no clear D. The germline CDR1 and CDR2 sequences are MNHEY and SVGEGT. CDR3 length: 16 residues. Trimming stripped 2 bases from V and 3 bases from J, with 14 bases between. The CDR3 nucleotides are TGTGCCAGCAGTTACGTCGGCGGAGCCCTCAATCAGCCCCAGCATTTT. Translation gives CASSYVGGALNQPQHF.

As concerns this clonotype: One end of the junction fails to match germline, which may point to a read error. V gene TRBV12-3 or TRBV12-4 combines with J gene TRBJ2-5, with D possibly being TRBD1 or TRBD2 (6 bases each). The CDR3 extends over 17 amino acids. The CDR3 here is CANSLDSEGGRQETQYF. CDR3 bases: TGTGCCAACAGTTTGGACTCAGAGGGGGGACGCCAAGAGACCCAGTACTTC.

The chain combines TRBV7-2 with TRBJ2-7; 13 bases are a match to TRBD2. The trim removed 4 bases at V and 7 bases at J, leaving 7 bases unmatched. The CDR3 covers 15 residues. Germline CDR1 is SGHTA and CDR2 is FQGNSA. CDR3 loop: CASSSGTSGTDEQYF. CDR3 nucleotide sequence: TGTGCCAGCAGCTCCGGGACTAGCGGGACCGATGAGCAGTACTTC.

The CDR3 region is CATRSGGSNEKLFF. CDR3 coding DNA: TGTGCCACCAGATCCGGGGGATCGAATGAAAAACTGTTTTTT. The rearrangement uses TRBV2 and TRBJ1-4; D is perhaps TRBD1 (5 bases). Trimming took off 10 bases at V and 5 bases at J, with 17 bases between the two ends. Per germline, CDR1 SNHLY and CDR2 FYNNEI. This CDR3 is 14 amino acids long.

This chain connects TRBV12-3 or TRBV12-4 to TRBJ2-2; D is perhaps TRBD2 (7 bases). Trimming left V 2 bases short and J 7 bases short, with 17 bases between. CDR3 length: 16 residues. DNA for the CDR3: TGTGCCAGCAGTTTAACAACGGGGGGCTCAGGCGGGGAGCTGTTTTTT. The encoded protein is CASSLTTGGSGGELFF.

The CDR3 here is CASSSRLAGGPNNEQFF. In nucleotides, the CDR3 is TGTGCCAGCAGCTCCCGACTAGCGGGGGGGCCGAACAATGAGCAGTTCTTC. The rearrangement uses TRBV7-2 and TRBJ2-1, with 14 positions matching TRBD2. The CDR3 is made up of 17 amino acids. Germline CDR1 reads SGHTA; CDR2 reads FQGNSA. V lost 4 bases and J lost 5; bases outside the gene matches: 7.

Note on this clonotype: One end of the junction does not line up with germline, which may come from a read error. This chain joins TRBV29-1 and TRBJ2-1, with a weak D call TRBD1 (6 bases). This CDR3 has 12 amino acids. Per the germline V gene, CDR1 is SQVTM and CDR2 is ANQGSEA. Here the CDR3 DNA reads TGTAGCGCCGGGGACAACTACAATGAGCAGTTCTTC. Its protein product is CSAGDNYNEQFF.

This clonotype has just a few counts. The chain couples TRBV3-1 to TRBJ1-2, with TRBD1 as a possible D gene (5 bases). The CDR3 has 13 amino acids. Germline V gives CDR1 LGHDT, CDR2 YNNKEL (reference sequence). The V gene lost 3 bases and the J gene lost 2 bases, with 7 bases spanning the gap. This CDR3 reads CASSHGANYGYTF. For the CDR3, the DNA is TGTGCCAGCAGCCACGGGGCCAACTATGGCTACACCTTC.

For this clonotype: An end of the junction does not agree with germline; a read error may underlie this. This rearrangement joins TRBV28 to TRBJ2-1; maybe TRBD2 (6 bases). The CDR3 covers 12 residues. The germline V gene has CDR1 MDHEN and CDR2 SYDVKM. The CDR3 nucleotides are TGTGCCAGCAGGAGGGCGGGAAATGAGCGGTTCTTC. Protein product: CASRRAGNERFF.

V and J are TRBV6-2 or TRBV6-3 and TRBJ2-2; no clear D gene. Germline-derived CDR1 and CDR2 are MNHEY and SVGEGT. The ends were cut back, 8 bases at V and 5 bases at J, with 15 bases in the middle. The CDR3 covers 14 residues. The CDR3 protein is CASGRQAKTGELFF. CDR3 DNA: TGTGCCAGCGGCCGGCAGGCTAAAACCGGGGAGCTGTTTTTT.

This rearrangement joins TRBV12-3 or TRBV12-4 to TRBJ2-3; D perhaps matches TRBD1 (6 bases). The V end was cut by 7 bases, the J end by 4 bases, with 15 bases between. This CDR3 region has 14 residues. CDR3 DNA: TGTGCCAGCACCCTCACTGGGGGCCCAGATACGCAGTATTTT. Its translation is CASTLTGGPDTQYF.

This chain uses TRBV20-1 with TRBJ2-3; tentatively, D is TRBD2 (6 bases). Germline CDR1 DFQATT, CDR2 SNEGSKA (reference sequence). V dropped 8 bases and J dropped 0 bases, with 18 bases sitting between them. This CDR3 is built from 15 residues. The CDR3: CSTSGPIKSTDTQYF. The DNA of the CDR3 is TGCAGTACAAGCGGGCCGATAAAGAGCACAGATACGCAGTATTTT.

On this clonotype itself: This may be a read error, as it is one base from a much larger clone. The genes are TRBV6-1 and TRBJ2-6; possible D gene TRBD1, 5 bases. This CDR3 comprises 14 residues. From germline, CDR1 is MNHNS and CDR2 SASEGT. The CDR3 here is CASSTISGANVPTF. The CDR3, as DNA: TGTGCCAGCAGCACGATCTCTGGGGCCAACGTCCCGACTTTC.